This TCR beta chain was identified in a study of blood T cells in healthy people across ages. Notes on the study in general: Unknown CMV status may confound age-related changes in expanded clones.

Germline V gene sequence: CDR1 LNHNV, CDR2 YYDKDF (reference sequence). The CDR3 is 14 amino acids. V was trimmed by 3 bases and J by 4 bases, leaving 12 bases between them. Sample-barcoded 5' priming and a J-beta primer mix drove a second PCR of 7 to 11 cycles. One entry per CDR3 protein, called by TCRdb with MiXCR from the 5' RACE reads. The table records hundreds of thousands of distinct CDR3 sequences, around 43% of them present only once. A word on this clonotype: As yet, its antigen is unknown.

This clonotype was obtained from a man at least 80 years old in good health. V and J are TRBV15 and TRBJ1-1; the D gene is possibly TRBD1 (5 bases). Material for sequencing was blood. DNA for the CDR3: TGTGCCACCAGCAGCCGGACGGGGGTCACTGAAGCTTTCTTT. Amino acids: CATSSRTGVTEAFF.